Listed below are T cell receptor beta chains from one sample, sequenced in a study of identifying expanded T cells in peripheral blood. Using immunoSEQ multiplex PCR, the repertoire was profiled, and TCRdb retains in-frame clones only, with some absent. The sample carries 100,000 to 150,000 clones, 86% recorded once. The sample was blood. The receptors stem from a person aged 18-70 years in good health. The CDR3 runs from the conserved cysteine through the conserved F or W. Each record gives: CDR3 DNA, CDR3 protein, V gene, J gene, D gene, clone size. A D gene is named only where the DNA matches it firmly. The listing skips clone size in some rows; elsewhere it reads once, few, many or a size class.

CDR3nt: TGTGCCAGCAGCGTAGCTACGGGCGGCACAGATACGCAGTATTTT
CDR3aa: CASSVATGGTDTQYF
v_gene: TRBV9
j_gene: TRBJ2-3
d_gene: -
abundance: -

CDR3nt: TGTGCCAGCAGTTACACCCTGGATGGAGCTTTCTTT
CDR3aa: CASSYTLDGAFF
v_gene: TRBV6-6
j_gene: TRBJ1-1
d_gene: -
abundance: -

CDR3nt: TGTGCCATCAGTGAGCGTCAGGGAGGGGTTGACTATGGCTACACCTTC
CDR3aa: CAISERQGGVDYGYTF
v_gene: TRBV10-3
j_gene: TRBJ1-2
d_gene: -
abundance: -

CDR3nt: TGTGCCAGCAGCCCCCAGGGCACCTACAATGAGCAGTTCTTC
CDR3aa: CASSPQGTYNEQFF
v_gene: TRBV7-2
j_gene: TRBJ2-1
d_gene: -
abundance: -

CDR3nt: TGTGCCAGCAGTGACGGCCACTACAATGAGCAGTTCTTC
CDR3aa: CASSDGHYNEQFF
v_gene: TRBV6-4
j_gene: TRBJ2-1
d_gene: -
abundance: -

CDR3nt: TGCGCCAGCAGGAGCACAGATACGCAGTATTTT
CDR3aa: CASRSTDTQYF
v_gene: TRBV5-1
j_gene: TRBJ2-3
d_gene: -
abundance: few

CDR3nt: TGTGCCAGCACCGGGACAGGGATAAGCAATCAGCCCCAGCATTTT
CDR3aa: CASTGTGISNQPQHF
v_gene: TRBV6-4
j_gene: TRBJ1-5
d_gene: TRBD1
abundance: -

CDR3nt: TGTGCCAGCAGCCTCAGGGGCAGGGACAACACTGAAGCTTTCTTT
CDR3aa: CASSLRGRDNTEAFF
v_gene: TRBV14
j_gene: TRBJ1-1
d_gene: -
abundance: -

CDR3nt: TGTGCCAGCAGCTCCCAGCGGGGGGGATCGTACAATGAGCAGTTCTTC
CDR3aa: CASSSQRGGSYNEQFF
v_gene: TRBV7-8
j_gene: TRBJ2-1
d_gene: TRBD2
abundance: -

CDR3nt: TGTGCCAGCTCACCACCGAGCTCCTACGAGCAGTACTTC
CDR3aa: CASSPPSSYEQYF
v_gene: TRBV18
j_gene: TRBJ2-7
d_gene: -
abundance: -

CDR3nt: TGTGCCAGCAGCTTACGACAGATAAACACTGAAGCTTTCTTT
CDR3aa: CASSLRQINTEAFF
v_gene: TRBV7-6
j_gene: TRBJ1-1
d_gene: -
abundance: -

CDR3nt: TGCGCCAGCAGCCCTCGGACTAGCGGGGGGGCCTATGAGCAGTTCTTC
CDR3aa: CASSPRTSGGAYEQFF
v_gene: TRBV4-3
j_gene: TRBJ2-1
d_gene: TRBD2
abundance: -

CDR3nt: TGTGCCAGCAGTTACGCACAGGGGGCGACGGAAGCTTTCTTT
CDR3aa: CASSYAQGATEAFF
v_gene: TRBV6-6
j_gene: TRBJ1-1
d_gene: TRBD1
abundance: -

CDR3nt: TGTGCCAGCAGCCCTCCGGGACTAGCTGGGGATGAGCAGTTCTTC
CDR3aa: CASSPPGLAGDEQFF
v_gene: TRBV7-3
j_gene: TRBJ2-1
d_gene: TRBD2
abundance: -

CDR3nt: TGTGCCAGCAGCGTAGGTGGGGGGACGAACACTGAAGCTTTCTTT
CDR3aa: CASSVGGGTNTEAFF
v_gene: TRBV9
j_gene: TRBJ1-1
d_gene: -
abundance: -

CDR3nt: TGTGCCAGCAGGGATACAGGGGCCTATGGCTACACCTTC
CDR3aa: CASRDTGAYGYTF
v_gene: TRBV7-6
j_gene: TRBJ1-2
d_gene: TRBD1
abundance: few

CDR3nt: TGTGCCAGCAGTGTCTCGGGCGGGAGGAACACCGGGGAGCTGTTTTTT
CDR3aa: CASSVSGGRNTGELFF
v_gene: TRBV6-4
j_gene: TRBJ2-2
d_gene: TRBD2
abundance: -

CDR3nt: TGTGCCAGCTCACCAACAGGGGGCTTTGAAAAACTGTTTTTT
CDR3aa: CASSPTGGFEKLFF
v_gene: TRBV18
j_gene: TRBJ1-4
d_gene: TRBD1
abundance: -

CDR3nt: TGTGCCAGCAGCGACCGGGGGACCTATGGCTACACCTTC
CDR3aa: CASSDRGTYGYTF
v_gene: TRBV9
j_gene: TRBJ1-2
d_gene: -
abundance: few

CDR3nt: TGTGCCTGGAGTGTACTTCAAAGCCCGACACTCCGTGGCACTGAAGCTTTCTTT
CDR3aa: CAWSVLQSPTLRGTEAFF
v_gene: TRBV30
j_gene: TRBJ1-1
d_gene: -
abundance: -

CDR3nt: TGTGCCAGCAGCTCCTTGAGGGGCCTGAGCTCCTACGAGCAGTACTTC
CDR3aa: CASSSLRGLSSYEQYF
v_gene: TRBV5-4
j_gene: TRBJ2-7
d_gene: -
abundance: -

CDR3nt: TGCAGCGTTGTTTTAGGGGATCCACAAGAGACCCAGTACTTC
CDR3aa: CSVVLGDPQETQYF
v_gene: TRBV29-1
j_gene: TRBJ2-5
d_gene: -
abundance: -

CDR3nt: TGTGCCAGCAGCTTAGCCCCCAGGGACGGAAACATTCAGTACTTC
CDR3aa: CASSLAPRDGNIQYF
v_gene: TRBV11-2
j_gene: TRBJ2-4
d_gene: -
abundance: -

CDR3nt: TGCAGCGTTGATCGAGTATGCCCATACGAGCAGTACTTC
CDR3aa: CSVDRVCPYEQYF
v_gene: TRBV29-1
j_gene: TRBJ2-7
d_gene: -
abundance: -

CDR3nt: TGTGCCAGCAGAACCGACAGGACCTACGAGCAGTACTTC
CDR3aa: CASRTDRTYEQYF
v_gene: TRBV27
j_gene: TRBJ2-7
d_gene: -
abundance: -

CDR3nt: TGTGCCAGCTTTACCGGGGACCACTCCTACAATGAGCAGTTCTTC
CDR3aa: CASFTGDHSYNEQFF
v_gene: TRBV18
j_gene: TRBJ2-1
d_gene: -
abundance: -

CDR3nt: TGTGCCAGCAGCTTATTGGCAGGGGGCAATGAGCAGTTCTTC
CDR3aa: CASSLLAGGNEQFF
v_gene: TRBV7-3
j_gene: TRBJ2-1
d_gene: TRBD1
abundance: -

CDR3nt: TGTGCCAGCTCACTACAGGGATGGCGGAATGAAAAACTGTTTTTT
CDR3aa: CASSLQGWRNEKLFF
v_gene: TRBV18
j_gene: TRBJ1-4
d_gene: -
abundance: -

CDR3nt: TGCAGCATTGAACACAGGGGAGGCTATGGTTACACCTTC
CDR3aa: CSIEHRGGYGYTF
v_gene: TRBV29-1
j_gene: TRBJ1-2
d_gene: TRBD1
abundance: -

CDR3nt: TGCGCCAGCAGCCAAGAGGGGGTAGGTGGAAACACCATATATTTT
CDR3aa: CASSQEGVGGNTIYF
v_gene: TRBV4-1
j_gene: TRBJ1-3
d_gene: -
abundance: -

CDR3nt: TGTGCCTGGAGGGACAGCCGTCCCGGCTACACCTTC
CDR3aa: CAWRDSRPGYTF
v_gene: TRBV30
j_gene: TRBJ1-2
d_gene: -
abundance: -

CDR3nt: TGTGCCAGCAGTGAAACTACCGCCGTGGGATTGCATGGCTACACCTTC
CDR3aa: CASSETTAVGLHGYTF
v_gene: TRBV25-1
j_gene: TRBJ1-2
d_gene: -
abundance: -

CDR3nt: TGTGCCAGCAGTGATGGACGATCTTCAGGGTTTGGCTATGGCTACACCTTC
CDR3aa: CASSDGRSSGFGYGYTF
v_gene: TRBV2
j_gene: TRBJ1-2
d_gene: -
abundance: -

CDR3nt: TGCGCCAGCAGCCAAGCCCGGACGGATTCCTACGAGCAGTACTTC
CDR3aa: CASSQARTDSYEQYF
v_gene: TRBV4-1
j_gene: TRBJ2-7
d_gene: -
abundance: -

CDR3nt: TGTGCCAGCAGCTTAGTGGTGGGGTTCGCTTTCTTT
CDR3aa: CASSLVVGFAFF
v_gene: TRBV7-9
j_gene: TRBJ1-1
d_gene: -
abundance: -

CDR3nt: TGCGCCAGCAGCTTAGGGACTGTGAGTTCTGAAGCTTTCTTT
CDR3aa: CASSLGTVSSEAFF
v_gene: TRBV5-1
j_gene: TRBJ1-1
d_gene: -
abundance: -

CDR3nt: TGCGCCAGCAGCAGGACCGGTTATCTAGATACGCAGTATTTT
CDR3aa: CASSRTGYLDTQYF
v_gene: TRBV5-1
j_gene: TRBJ2-3
d_gene: -
abundance: -

CDR3nt: TGTGCCAGCAGCTTGGGCCCTCCTGGAAACACCATATATTTT
CDR3aa: CASSLGPPGNTIYF
v_gene: TRBV7-3
j_gene: TRBJ1-3
d_gene: -
abundance: once

CDR3nt: TGTGCCAGCAGTTTCTCTGGTGGGCGGCGAGCCTACGAGCAGTACTTC
CDR3aa: CASSFSGGRRAYEQYF
v_gene: TRBV28
j_gene: TRBJ2-7
d_gene: -
abundance: few

CDR3nt: TGTGCCAGCAGCCCCAACGGGTCCCCCAGGGCAGATACGCAGTATTTT
CDR3aa: CASSPNGSPRADTQYF
v_gene: TRBV7-2
j_gene: TRBJ2-3
d_gene: -
abundance: -

CDR3nt: TGTGCCAGCAGCAACAACGGGGGCGCGGAAAAGACCCAGTACTTC
CDR3aa: CASSNNGGAEKTQYF
v_gene: TRBV21-1
j_gene: TRBJ2-5
d_gene: -
abundance: -

CDR3nt: TGTGCCAGCAGCCAATTGGTGGCCCCTTGGGCTGAGCAGTTCTTC
CDR3aa: CASSQLVAPWAEQFF
v_gene: TRBV16
j_gene: TRBJ2-1
d_gene: -
abundance: -

CDR3nt: TGTGCCAGCCGACCCTCCGAGTCCGGGGAGCTGTTTTTT
CDR3aa: CASRPSESGELFF
v_gene: TRBV2
j_gene: TRBJ2-2
d_gene: -
abundance: -

CDR3nt: TGTGCCAGCAGTGAACGAACAAAGGGCTACACCTTC
CDR3aa: CASSERTKGYTF
v_gene: TRBV28
j_gene: TRBJ1-2
d_gene: -
abundance: -

CDR3nt: TGTGCCAGCAGCTTAGCGCCCACCGGGCACTACACCTTC
CDR3aa: CASSLAPTGHYTF
v_gene: TRBV7-8
j_gene: TRBJ1-2
d_gene: -
abundance: -

CDR3nt: TGTGCCAGCAGCGAAAGGAGGGGGCGGTACGAGCAGTACTTC
CDR3aa: CASSERRGRYEQYF
v_gene: TRBV6-5
j_gene: TRBJ2-7
d_gene: -
abundance: few

CDR3nt: TGTGCCAGCAGGGCACCGGGACAGGTTAGAGGCGGAAAACTGTTTTTT
CDR3aa: CASRAPGQVRGGKLFF
v_gene: TRBV28
j_gene: TRBJ1-4
d_gene: TRBD1
abundance: -

CDR3nt: TGCGCCAGCAGCCAGAGGGTTTGGTTCGAGGGGGGAAAACTGTTTTTT
CDR3aa: CASSQRVWFEGGKLFF
v_gene: TRBV4-3
j_gene: TRBJ1-4
d_gene: -
abundance: -

CDR3nt: TGTGCCAGCAGCTTCGATCAGCCCCAGCATTTT
CDR3aa: CASSFDQPQHF
v_gene: TRBV5-4
j_gene: TRBJ1-5
d_gene: -
abundance: -

CDR3nt: TGTGCCAGCAGCTTAGAGGGACGGTTGAACACTGAAGCTTTCTTT
CDR3aa: CASSLEGRLNTEAFF
v_gene: TRBV11-2
j_gene: TRBJ1-1
d_gene: -
abundance: -

CDR3nt: TGTGCCAGCAGTTTGGAGGGATTGGGTTCCTACGAGCAGTACTTC
CDR3aa: CASSLEGLGSYEQYF
v_gene: TRBV28
j_gene: TRBJ2-7
d_gene: -
abundance: -

CDR3nt: TGTGCCACCAGCAGAGATCGGGTGGGGGGCACTGAAGCTTTCTTT
CDR3aa: CATSRDRVGGTEAFF
v_gene: TRBV15
j_gene: TRBJ1-1
d_gene: -
abundance: -

CDR3nt: TGCAGCGTTCGCAGGGAGGAAACGCAGTATTTT
CDR3aa: CSVRREETQYF
v_gene: TRBV29-1
j_gene: TRBJ2-3
d_gene: -
abundance: -

CDR3nt: TGCGCCAGCAGCCAAGAACTAGCGGGAGGGCCTAACAATGAGCAGTTCTTC
CDR3aa: CASSQELAGGPNNEQFF
v_gene: TRBV4-1
j_gene: TRBJ2-1
d_gene: TRBD2
abundance: few

CDR3nt: TGTGCCAGCAGCCCACCTCAATGGGGGATCTCTGGAAACACCATATATTTT
CDR3aa: CASSPPQWGISGNTIYF
v_gene: TRBV11-2
j_gene: TRBJ1-3
d_gene: -
abundance: -

CDR3nt: TGTGCCAGCAGCTCAATACCGACTAGCGGGATTGCAGATACGCAGTATTTT
CDR3aa: CASSSIPTSGIADTQYF
v_gene: TRBV7-3
j_gene: TRBJ2-3
d_gene: TRBD2
abundance: -

CDR3nt: TGTGCCAGCAGCTTGCTGGCGGATAATAATTCACCCCTCCACTTT
CDR3aa: CASSLLADNNSPLHF
v_gene: TRBV7-3
j_gene: TRBJ1-6
d_gene: -
abundance: -